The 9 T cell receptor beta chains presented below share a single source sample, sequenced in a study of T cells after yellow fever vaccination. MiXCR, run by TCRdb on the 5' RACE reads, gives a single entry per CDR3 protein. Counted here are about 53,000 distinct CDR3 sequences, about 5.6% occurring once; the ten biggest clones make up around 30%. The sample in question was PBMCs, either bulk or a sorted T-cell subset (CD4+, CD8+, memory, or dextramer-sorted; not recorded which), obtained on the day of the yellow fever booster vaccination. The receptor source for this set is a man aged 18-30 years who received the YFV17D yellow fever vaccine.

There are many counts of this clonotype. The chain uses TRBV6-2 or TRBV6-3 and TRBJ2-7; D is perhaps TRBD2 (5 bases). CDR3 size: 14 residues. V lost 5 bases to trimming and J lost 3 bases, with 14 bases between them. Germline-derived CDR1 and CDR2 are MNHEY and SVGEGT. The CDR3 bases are TGTGCCAGCAGTGGGTGGAGGCGGAGCTACGAGCAGTACGTC. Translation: CASSGWRRSYEQYV.

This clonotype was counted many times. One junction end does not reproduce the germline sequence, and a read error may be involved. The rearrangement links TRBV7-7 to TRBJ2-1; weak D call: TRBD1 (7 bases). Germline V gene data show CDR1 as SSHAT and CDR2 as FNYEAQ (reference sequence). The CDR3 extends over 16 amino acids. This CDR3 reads CASSPGGQNSYNEQFF. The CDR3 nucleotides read TGTGCTAGCAGCCCCGGGGGACAGAACTCCTACAATGAGCAGTTCTTC.

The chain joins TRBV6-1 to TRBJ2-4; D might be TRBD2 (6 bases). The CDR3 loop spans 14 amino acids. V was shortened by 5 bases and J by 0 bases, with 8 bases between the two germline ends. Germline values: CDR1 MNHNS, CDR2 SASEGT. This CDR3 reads CASSPGLAKNIQYF. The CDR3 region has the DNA TGTGCCAGCAGTCCGGGACTAGCCAAAAACATTCAGTACTTC.

The CDR3, as DNA: TGCGCCAGCAGCTTGGGGGACACTGAAGCTTTCTTT. Amino acid sequence: CASSLGDTEAFF. The gene calls are TRBV5-1 and TRBJ1-1; no firm D call. The CDR3 has 12 amino acids. Germline assignment: CDR1 SGHRS and CDR2 YFSETQ. The V end was cut by 0 bases, the J end by 3 bases, with 3 bases between.

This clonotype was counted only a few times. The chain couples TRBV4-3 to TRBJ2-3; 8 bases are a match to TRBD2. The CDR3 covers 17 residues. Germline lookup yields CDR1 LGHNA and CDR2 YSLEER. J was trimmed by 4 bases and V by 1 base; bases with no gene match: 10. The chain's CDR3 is CASSQVLAGGRSDTQYF. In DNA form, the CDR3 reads TGCGCCAGCAGCCAAGTACTGGCGGGGGGAAGATCAGATACGCAGTATTTT.

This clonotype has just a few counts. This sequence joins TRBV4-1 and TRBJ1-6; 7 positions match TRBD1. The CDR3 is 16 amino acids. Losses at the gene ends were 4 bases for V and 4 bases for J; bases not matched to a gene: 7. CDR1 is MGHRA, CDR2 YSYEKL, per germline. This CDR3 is CASSPKLGQYNSPLHF. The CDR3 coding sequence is TGCGCCAGCAGCCCAAAATTGGGACAGTATAATTCACCCCTCCACTTT.

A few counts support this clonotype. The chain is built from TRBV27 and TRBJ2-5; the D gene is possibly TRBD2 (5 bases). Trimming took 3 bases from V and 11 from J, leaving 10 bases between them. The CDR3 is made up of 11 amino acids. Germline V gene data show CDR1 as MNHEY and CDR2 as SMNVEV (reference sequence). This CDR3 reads CASSFGERQYF. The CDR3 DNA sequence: TGTGCCAGCAGTTTCGGGGAAAGACAGTACTTC.

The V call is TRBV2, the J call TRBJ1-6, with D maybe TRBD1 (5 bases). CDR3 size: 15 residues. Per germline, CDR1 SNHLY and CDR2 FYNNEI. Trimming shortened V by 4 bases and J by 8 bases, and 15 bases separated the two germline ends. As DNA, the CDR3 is TGTGCCAGCAGTGTCGACGGGGGAATCGATTCACCCCTCCACTTT. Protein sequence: CASSVDGGIDSPLHF.

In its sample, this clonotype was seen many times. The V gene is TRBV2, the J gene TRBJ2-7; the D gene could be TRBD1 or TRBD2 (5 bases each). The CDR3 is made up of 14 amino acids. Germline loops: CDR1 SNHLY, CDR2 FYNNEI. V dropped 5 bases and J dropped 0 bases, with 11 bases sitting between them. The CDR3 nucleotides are TGTGCCAGCAGTCACGGGACCAACTCCTACGAGCAGTACTTC. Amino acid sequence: CASSHGTNSYEQYF.